Sequencing of this T cell receptor (beta chain) was carried out in a study of T cells after yellow fever vaccination. In the study overall: The fractions with low cell numbers were processed using SMART-Seq v4 Ultra Low Input.

Study-wide results and limits: Subsequent booster samples again held most clones from primary vaccination (under 98% CD4, about 85% CD8). The CD4 compartment and the CD8 compartment contained a small share of clonotypes in common.

TCRdb fed the 5' RACE reads into MiXCR, producing one record per CDR3 protein. The sample has a few hundred thousand distinct CDR3 sequences; about 3% are singletons. Ten or more counts support this clonotype. No antigen is known for it. V lost 1 base and J lost 4, with 5 bases in between. This CDR3 has 12 amino acids. Germline CDR1 is LGHDT and CDR2 is YNNKEL (reference sequence). The TCR comes from a young man who received the YFV17D yellow fever vaccine. The chain uses TRBV3-1 and TRBJ2-7; D gene ambiguous. This specimen was CD4+ T cells sorted from PBMCs, taken 10 days after the yellow fever booster vaccination. In DNA form, the CDR3 reads TGTGCCAGCAGCCAAGGGTTTTACGAGCAGTACTTC. Amino acid sequence: CASSQGFYEQYF.